The T cell receptor (beta chain) under discussion was sequenced for a study of T-cell reconstitution after alpha-beta-depleted transplantation in children. Trimming removed 1 base at V and 1 base at J, with 10 bases between. The CDR3 spans 15 residues. Unique molecular identifiers were used in preparing the TCRbeta library. In TCRdb, the PCR reads were re-called with MiXCR into one record per CDR3 protein. The sample yields approximately 400,000 distinct CDR3 sequences, approximately 10% seen once. J is TRBJ2-5 and V is TRBV12-3 or TRBV12-4, with D perhaps matching TRBD2 (6 bases). The sample in question was PBMCs from the stem cell graft donor, obtained from the stem cell graft. The sequence came from a human donor who donated a stem cell graft to a child with acute myeloid leukemia. CDR3 sequence reads: CASSLGGNSQETQYF. The CDR3 DNA follows: TGTGCCAGCAGTTTAGGCGGGAACTCCCAAGAGACCCAGTACTTC.